The 10 T cell receptor beta chains listed next were all sequenced from one sample in a study of T-cell memory formation after mild COVID-19. TCRdb re-derived calls from the 5' RACE reads in MiXCR, one entry per CDR3 protein. Of a few hundred thousand distinct CDR3 sequences detected, over 25% appear once; the ten largest clones hold around an eighth. The sequenced sample was PBMCs or a T cell subset sorted from them (not recorded which). Every receptor here comes from an adult woman who had mild COVID-19 (a few samples of this study predate the infection). Cell type and time point are not known.

This clonotype was detected a few times. The chain recombines TRBV7-9 with TRBJ2-5, with TRBD2 matching over 10 bases. After removal of 4 bases from V and 4 bases from J, the junction contained 12 bases not matched to a gene. This CDR3 comprises 17 residues. The germline CDR1 and CDR2 sequences are SEHNR and FQNEAQ (reference sequence). The CDR3 sequence is CASSSLTSGVARETQYF. DNA for the CDR3: TGTGCCAGCAGCTCCCTAACTAGCGGGGTCGCCCGAGAGACCCAGTACTTC.

This clonotype came up a few times. The chain combines TRBV5-5 with TRBJ1-1, with 9 bases identical to TRBD1. The germline gives CDR1 SGHKS, CDR2 YYEKEE (reference sequence). Trimming removed 1 base from V and 4 bases from J; junction bases left unmatched: 8. This CDR3 region has 16 residues. CDR3 amino acids: CASSLIFRQGGTEAFF. CDR3 in DNA: TGTGCCAGCAGCTTGATTTTCCGACAGGGGGGCACTGAAGCTTTCTTT.

The table lists this clonotype with a few counts. The chain carries TRBV7-2 and TRBJ1-1; no reliable D call. CDR1 and CDR2 from the germline V gene are SGHTA and FQGNSA. Trimming shortened V by 8 bases and J by 0 bases, and 10 bases separated the two germline ends. This CDR3 contains 13 residues. The CDR3 protein is CASSPPVNTEAFF. The CDR3 bases are TGTGCCAGCTCACCGCCGGTGAACACTGAAGCTTTCTTT.

The CDR3 DNA reads TGTGCCAGCAGTGGACCGGGACCCTACCAAGAGACCCAGTACTTC. This sequence encodes CASSGPGPYQETQYF. V is TRBV12-3 or TRBV12-4 and J is TRBJ2-5, with D perhaps matching TRBD1 or TRBD2 (5 bases each). The CDR3 is 15 amino acids. V gave up 5 bases and J gave up 0 bases, with 13 bases separating them.

The sample holds a few counts of this clonotype. This rearrangement joins TRBV7-6 to TRBJ2-7, with 9 bases matching TRBD2. The CDR3 spans 14 residues. In germline, CDR1 is SGHVS, CDR2 FNYEAQ. Trimming took 3 bases from V and 6 from J; bases not matched to a gene: 6. In DNA form, the CDR3 reads TGTGCCAGCAGCTTCTTGGCGGGGGGGCGCGAGCAGTACTTC. Translation: CASSFLAGGREQYF.

J is TRBJ2-1 and V is TRBV29-1; tentative D call: TRBD1 (5 bases). The V gene's germline CDR1 is SQVTM and CDR2 ANQGSEA. This CDR3 comprises 15 residues. The V end lost 3 bases, the J end lost 6 bases, and 18 bases lay between the germline ends. DNA for the CDR3: TGCAGCGTTGAGGGTCTACCGGACACGGGCAATGAGCAGTTCTTC. It yields the protein CSVEGLPDTGNEQFF.

This clonotype has only one observation. The rearrangement joins TRBV6-5 to TRBJ2-5; the match to TRBD2 covers 9 bases. CDR1 is MNHEY, CDR2 SVGAGI, per germline. V dropped 3 bases and J dropped 3; count of bases not matched to a gene: 5. CDR3 size: 15 residues. In nucleotides, the CDR3 is TGTGCCAGCAGTTATAGCGGGAGAAGGGAAGAGACCCAGTACTTC. It codes for CASSYSGRREETQYF.

This rearrangement joins TRBV12-3 or TRBV12-4 to TRBJ1-1, with D hard to call. The CDR3 is 22 amino acids. V lost 6 bases, J lost 1 base, and 36 bases lay in between. The CDR3 loop reads CASSPSTSRGPTSSGPNTEAFF. CDR3 in DNA: TGTGCCAGCAGCCCATCAACCTCCCGTGGGCCAACTTCGAGTGGCCCGAACACTGAAGCTTTCTTT.

This clonotype has a count of ten or more. V is TRBV5-1 and J is TRBJ2-1, with TRBD2 matching over 11 bases. The CDR3 covers 16 residues. CDR1 is SGHRS, CDR2 YFSETQ, per germline. V dropped 0 bases and J dropped 6; count of bases not matched to a gene: 5. CDR3 protein: CASSLEASGGINEQFF. CDR3 DNA sequence: TGCGCCAGCAGCTTGGAGGCTAGCGGGGGGATCAATGAGCAGTTCTTC.

In its sample, this clonotype was seen a few times. CDR3 amino acids: CATSTGGEGRQPQHF. CDR3 bases: TGTGCCACCTCGACAGGGGGCGAAGGACGTCAGCCCCAGCATTTT. The rearrangement joins TRBV24-1 to TRBJ1-5; 10 bases match TRBD1. The germline V gene encodes CDR1 KGHDR and CDR2 SFDVKD. The CDR3 runs 15 residues. The J segment lost 6 bases and the V segment lost 9 bases, leaving 10 bases of the junction unmatched.